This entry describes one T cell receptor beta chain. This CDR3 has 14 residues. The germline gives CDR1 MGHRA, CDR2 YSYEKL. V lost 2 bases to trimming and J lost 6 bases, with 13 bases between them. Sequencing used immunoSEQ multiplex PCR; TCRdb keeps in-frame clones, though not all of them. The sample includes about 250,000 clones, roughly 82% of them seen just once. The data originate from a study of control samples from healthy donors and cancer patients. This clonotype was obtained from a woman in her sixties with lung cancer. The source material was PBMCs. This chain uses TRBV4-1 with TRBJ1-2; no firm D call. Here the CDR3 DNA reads TGCGCCAGCAGCCAATCACTCCTGCAAGATGGCTACACCTTC. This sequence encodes CASSQSLLQDGYTF.